A single sample is the source of the 10 T cell receptor beta chains below, sequenced in a study of blood T cell repertoires in COVID-19. Profiling relied on immunoSEQ multiplex PCR, and the TCRdb table lists in-frame clones only, not all of them. The sample holds roughly 39,000 clones, over 80% seen once. The source material was peripheral blood. The receptors originated from a woman in her seventies with acute or convalescent COVID-19.

This chain links TRBV7-9 with TRBJ2-7; 7 bases align to TRBD2. This CDR3 spans 15 amino acids. V shed 2 bases, J shed 7 bases, and the junction held 11 bases outside the gene matches. The germline gives CDR1 SEHNR, CDR2 FQNEAQ (reference sequence). The CDR3 sequence is CASSLRDPGEGEQYV. In DNA form, the CDR3 reads TGTGCCAGCAGCTTACGGGACCCCGGGGAGGGGGAGCAGTACGTC.

The chain employs TRBV3-1 (or the pseudogene TRBV3-2) and TRBJ1-1; D possibly corresponds to TRBD1 (5 bases). CDR1 LGHDT and CDR2 YNNKEL come from the germline V gene (reference sequence). Deletions cut 4 bases from V and 2 bases from J, with 8 bases between. The CDR3 totals 13 residues. The CDR3, as DNA: TGTGCCAGCAGCCCGGGGGACAACACTGAAGCTTTCTTT. It translates to CASSPGDNTEAFF.

CDR3 residues: CASSGTGGYSNQPQHF. The DNA of the CDR3 is TGTGCCAGTAGTGGTACAGGGGGCTATAGCAATCAGCCCCAGCATTTT. The chain links TRBV19 to TRBJ1-5; TRBD1 matches 9 bases. J gave up 0 bases and V 5 bases, and 5 bases lay outside the gene matches. The CDR3 length is 16 residues. The germline CDR1 and CDR2 sequences are LNHDA and SQIVND (reference sequence). Looking up the rest from reference TRBV19 and TRBJ1-5 gives the full variable domain: DGGITQSPKYLFRKEGQNVTLSCEQNLNHDAMYWYRQDPGQGLRLIYYSQIVNDFQKGDIAEGYSVSREKKESFPLTVTSAQKNPTAFYLCASSGTGGYSNQPQHFGDGTRLSIL.

This chain connects TRBV21-1 to TRBJ1-4. TRBV21-1 is a pseudogene. This CDR3 has 13 residues. The CDR3 is CASKRETDEKLFF. The CDR3 region has the DNA TGTGCCAGCAAACGGGAGACCGATGAAAAACTGTTTTTT.

This clone has just one count. V and J are TRBV6-4 and TRBJ2-2; a possible D gene is TRBD1 (6 bases). V lost 2 bases to trimming and J lost 9 bases, with 13 bases between them. Germline loops: CDR1 MRHNA, CDR2 SNTAGT. The CDR3 runs 14 residues. The CDR3 nucleotides are TGTGCCAGCAGTGACAGGACAGACACAAGGGAGCTGTTTTTT. Residues: CASSDRTDTRELFF.

The chain links TRBV6-5 to TRBJ1-1; D call uncertain. Germline CDR1 MNHEY, CDR2 SVGAGI. The ends were cut back, 6 bases at V and 5 bases at J, with 7 bases in the middle. The CDR3 totals 11 residues. The CDR3: CASRTGTEAFF. The CDR3 DNA sequence: TGTGCCAGCAGGACGGGGACTGAAGCTTTCTTT.

This clone was observed a single time. The rearrangement uses TRBV7-2 and TRBJ2-1; D may be TRBD1 (6 bases). The germline V gene encodes CDR1 SGHTA and CDR2 FQGNSA. CDR3 size: 15 residues. Trimming took off 5 bases at V and 4 bases at J, with 15 bases between the two ends. The CDR3 DNA follows: TGTGCCAGCAGCCCGACGACAGGCCGATACAATGAGCAGTTCTTC. Translating it yields CASSPTTGRYNEQFF.

This rearrangement joins TRBV25-1 to TRBJ1-6, with 8 bases lining up with TRBD1. The germline V gene has CDR1 MGHDK and CDR2 SYGVNS. The CDR3 is 12 residues long. V was pared by 9 bases and J by 7 bases, with 2 bases of the junction left unmatched. The CDR3 DNA follows: TGTGCCAGGGGGACAGGCAATTCACCCCTCCACTTT. As protein: CARGTGNSPLHF.

CDR3 sequence reads: CASSVEQFNNEQFF. In DNA form, the CDR3 reads TGTGCCAGCAGCGTAGAGCAATTTAACAATGAGCAGTTCTTC. The chain is built from TRBV9 and TRBJ2-1; D is unresolved. The CDR3 length is 14 residues. V lost 0 bases and J 5 bases, leaving 9 bases between the germline ends. Germline loops: CDR1 SGDLS, CDR2 YYNGEE.

V usage is TRBV14 and J usage is TRBJ2-5, with D uncertain. V lost 2 bases and J lost 1, with 17 bases in between. This CDR3 region has 17 residues. Germline V gene sequence: CDR1 SGHDN, CDR2 FVKESK. The CDR3 coding sequence is TGTGCCAGCAGCCAACCAACGTCCCAGCAGGCCCAAGAGACCCAGTACTTC. Amino acids: CASSQPTSQQAQETQYF. The variable domain in full, completed from reference TRBV14 and TRBJ2-5, reads EAGVTQFPSHSVIEKGQTVTLRCDPISGHDNLYWYRRVMGKEIKFLLHFVKESKQDESGMPNNRFLAERTGGTYSTLKVQPAELEDSGVYFCASSQPTSQQAQETQYFGPGTRLLVL.